A selection of T cell receptor beta chains follows, all from one sample in a study of Ad26.COV2.S vaccination and SARS-CoV-2 variants. Only in-frame clones appear in the TCRdb table, and some are missing; sequencing was by immunoSEQ multiplex PCR. The table shows hundreds of thousands of clones, with less than 90% occurring only once. The sequenced sample was peripheral blood, obtained in a trial of Ad26.COV2.S vaccine versus placebo. The receptors were sampled from a person between 18 and 65 years old who received the Ad26.COV2.S COVID-19 vaccine or a placebo. Each CDR3 is given with its conserved first and last residue. D genes are given only for firm matches. Clone size is given for some rows only: seen once, a few or many times, or a class if the clone is expanded.

size: -
V: TRBV3-1/TRBV3-2
D: TRBD2
J: TRBJ2-7
DNA: TGTGCCAGCAGGCAAAAGCGGGAAAGGGGTACGGAGATCGCCTACGAGCAGTACTTC
CDR3: CASRQKRERGTEIAYEQYF

size: -
V: TRBV6-2/TRBV6-3
D: -
J: TRBJ1-1
DNA: TGTGCCAGCAGTTCTATTAACACTGAAGCTTTCTTT
CDR3: CASSSINTEAFF

size: -
V: TRBV10-3
D: -
J: TRBJ2-2
DNA: TGTGCCATCAGTTACAGGGACTCGGACGGGGAGCTGTTTTTT
CDR3: CAISYRDSDGELFF

size: -
V: TRBV25-1
D: TRBD1
J: TRBJ1-5
DNA: TGTGCCAGCAGTGAAGGGGGCAGGGGGGCTGGTCAGCCCCAGCATTTT
CDR3: CASSEGGRGAGQPQHF

size: -
V: TRBV5-8
D: -
J: TRBJ1-1
DNA: TGTGCCAGCAGCTTGGGCGACAGGTCGACCACTGAAGCTTTCTTT
CDR3: CASSLGDRSTTEAFF

size: -
V: TRBV7-3
D: TRBD1
J: TRBJ1-1
DNA: TGTGCCAGCAGCTCGGACAGGATAAACACTGAAGCTTTCTTT
CDR3: CASSSDRINTEAFF

size: -
V: TRBV5-1
D: -
J: TRBJ2-3
DNA: TGCGCCAGCGAGAGGGAACAAGGGGCTTCAGATACGCAGTATTTT
CDR3: CASEREQGASDTQYF

size: -
V: TRBV6-2/TRBV6-3
D: TRBD1
J: TRBJ2-5
DNA: TGTGCCAGCAGTTACCGGGACAGGGGGATAGAGACCCAGTACTTC
CDR3: CASSYRDRGIETQYF

size: -
V: TRBV12-3/TRBV12-4
D: -
J: TRBJ2-7
DNA: TGTGCCAGCAGCGAGAGGAGCTACGAGCAGTACTTC
CDR3: CASSERSYEQYF

size: -
V: TRBV6-5
D: -
J: TRBJ2-2
DNA: TGTGCCAGCAGTTACCACCAGGGGAGTACCGGGGAGCTGTTTTTT
CDR3: CASSYHQGSTGELFF

size: -
V: TRBV5-1
D: -
J: TRBJ2-1
DNA: TGCGCCAGCAGCACCCAGGGCCCTGCCTACAATGAGCAGTTCTTC
CDR3: CASSTQGPAYNEQFF

size: -
V: TRBV5-4
D: -
J: TRBJ2-4
DNA: TGTGCCAGCACACGCGGTGGGGATGGTAACAAAAACATTCAGTACTTC
CDR3: CASTRGGDGNKNIQYF

size: -
V: TRBV6-2/TRBV6-3
D: TRBD1
J: TRBJ2-7
DNA: TGTGCCAGCAGTTACGGACAGGGAGTCTACGAGCAGTACTTC
CDR3: CASSYGQGVYEQYF

size: -
V: TRBV20-1
D: -
J: TRBJ1-2
DNA: TGCAAGCCTAATTTTGGCTACACCTTC
CDR3: CKPNFGYTF

size: -
V: TRBV7-9
D: TRBD2
J: TRBJ2-5
DNA: TGTGCCAGCAGCTTCCGGGCCGTGATAGCGGGCGAGACCCAGTACTTC
CDR3: CASSFRAVIAGETQYF

size: -
V: TRBV27
D: TRBD2
J: TRBJ2-3
DNA: TGTGCCAGCAGGGGCCTAGCGGGAAACACAGATACGCAGTATTTT
CDR3: CASRGLAGNTDTQYF

size: -
V: TRBV11-1
D: -
J: TRBJ2-4
DNA: TGTGCCAGCAGCTTCGGCCTAACCAAAAACATTCAGTACTTC
CDR3: CASSFGLTKNIQYF

size: -
V: TRBV25-1
D: TRBD2
J: TRBJ2-2
DNA: TGTGCCAGCGCGGGAGCGGGGGAGGCGGGGGAGCTGTTTTTT
CDR3: CASAGAGEAGELFF

size: -
V: TRBV6-5
D: -
J: TRBJ2-1
DNA: TGTGCCAGCACTAAGACTATCGGGGTATACAATGAGCAGTTCTTC
CDR3: CASTKTIGVYNEQFF

size: -
V: TRBV3-1/TRBV3-2
D: -
J: TRBJ2-5
DNA: TGTGCCAGCAGCCAAACCGAAGAGACCCAGTACTTC
CDR3: CASSQTEETQYF

size: -
V: TRBV28
D: -
J: TRBJ1-4
DNA: TGTGCCATCTCTAGTTGGTCTAAGATTTCGGTGCGTGAAAAACTGTTTTTT
CDR3: CAISSWSKISVREKLFF

size: -
V: TRBV9
D: -
J: TRBJ1-1
DNA: TGTGCCAGCAGCGTCCTACAGGAGATGAACACTGAAGCTTTCTTT
CDR3: CASSVLQEMNTEAFF

size: -
V: TRBV30
D: TRBD2
J: TRBJ2-1
DNA: TGTGCCTTGAAGGGACTAGCGGGTAGCTCCTACAATGAGCAGTTCTTC
CDR3: CALKGLAGSSYNEQFF

size: -
V: TRBV10-3
D: TRBD1
J: TRBJ1-6
DNA: TGTGCCATCCGGACAGGGACCAATTCACCCCTCCACTTT
CDR3: CAIRTGTNSPLHF

size: few
V: TRBV7-2
D: TRBD1
J: TRBJ1-5
DNA: TGTGCCAGCAGCTTAGAGGGGGCGCCAAATCGGGCCCAGCATTTT
CDR3: CASSLEGAPNRAQHF

size: -
V: TRBV6-1
D: -
J: TRBJ2-6
DNA: TGTGCCAGCAGTGAACTTATACATACCTCTGGGGCCAACGTCCTGACTTTC
CDR3: CASSELIHTSGANVLTF

size: -
V: TRBV28
D: -
J: TRBJ1-1
DNA: TGTGCCAGCAGACCACAGGGAGCGTTGGCTTTCTTT
CDR3: CASRPQGALAFF

size: -
V: TRBV30
D: -
J: TRBJ2-6
DNA: TGTGCCTGGGAGGAATCTGGGGCCAACGTCCTGACTTTC
CDR3: CAWEESGANVLTF

size: -
V: TRBV6-5
D: -
J: TRBJ1-2
DNA: TGTGCCAGCAGGAAGGACAGAAACTATGGCTACACCTTC
CDR3: CASRKDRNYGYTF

size: -
V: TRBV11-2
D: -
J: TRBJ2-5
DNA: TGTGCCAGCAGCCCTCCTGGGGTAGGGGGAGAGACCCAGTACTTC
CDR3: CASSPPGVGGETQYF

size: -
V: TRBV6-2/TRBV6-3
D: -
J: TRBJ1-1
DNA: TGTGCCAGCAGTTACTTGCGAGGGGGAGAAGCTTTCTTT
CDR3: CASSYLRGGEAFF

size: -
V: TRBV19
D: TRBD2
J: TRBJ2-7
DNA: TGTGCCAGTAGTATACGGTTTAGCGGGGCAACTGATACTATCTACGAGCAGTACTTC
CDR3: CASSIRFSGATDTIYEQYF

size: once
V: TRBV12-5
D: TRBD2
J: TRBJ2-2
DNA: TGTGCTAGTGGGATCCGGGACTACAACACCGGGGAGCTGTTTTTT
CDR3: CASGIRDYNTGELFF

size: -
V: TRBV2
D: -
J: TRBJ1-5
DNA: TGTGCCAGCAGTGAAGTACAGCGTAATCAGCCCCAGCATTTT
CDR3: CASSEVQRNQPQHF

size: -
V: TRBV9
D: TRBD2
J: TRBJ2-1
DNA: TGTGCCAGCAGCGTAGCGGGGGGATCCTACAATGAGCAGTTCTTC
CDR3: CASSVAGGSYNEQFF

size: -
V: TRBV28
D: TRBD1
J: TRBJ2-7
DNA: TGTGCCAGCGGGACAGACACCTACGAGCAGTACTTC
CDR3: CASGTDTYEQYF